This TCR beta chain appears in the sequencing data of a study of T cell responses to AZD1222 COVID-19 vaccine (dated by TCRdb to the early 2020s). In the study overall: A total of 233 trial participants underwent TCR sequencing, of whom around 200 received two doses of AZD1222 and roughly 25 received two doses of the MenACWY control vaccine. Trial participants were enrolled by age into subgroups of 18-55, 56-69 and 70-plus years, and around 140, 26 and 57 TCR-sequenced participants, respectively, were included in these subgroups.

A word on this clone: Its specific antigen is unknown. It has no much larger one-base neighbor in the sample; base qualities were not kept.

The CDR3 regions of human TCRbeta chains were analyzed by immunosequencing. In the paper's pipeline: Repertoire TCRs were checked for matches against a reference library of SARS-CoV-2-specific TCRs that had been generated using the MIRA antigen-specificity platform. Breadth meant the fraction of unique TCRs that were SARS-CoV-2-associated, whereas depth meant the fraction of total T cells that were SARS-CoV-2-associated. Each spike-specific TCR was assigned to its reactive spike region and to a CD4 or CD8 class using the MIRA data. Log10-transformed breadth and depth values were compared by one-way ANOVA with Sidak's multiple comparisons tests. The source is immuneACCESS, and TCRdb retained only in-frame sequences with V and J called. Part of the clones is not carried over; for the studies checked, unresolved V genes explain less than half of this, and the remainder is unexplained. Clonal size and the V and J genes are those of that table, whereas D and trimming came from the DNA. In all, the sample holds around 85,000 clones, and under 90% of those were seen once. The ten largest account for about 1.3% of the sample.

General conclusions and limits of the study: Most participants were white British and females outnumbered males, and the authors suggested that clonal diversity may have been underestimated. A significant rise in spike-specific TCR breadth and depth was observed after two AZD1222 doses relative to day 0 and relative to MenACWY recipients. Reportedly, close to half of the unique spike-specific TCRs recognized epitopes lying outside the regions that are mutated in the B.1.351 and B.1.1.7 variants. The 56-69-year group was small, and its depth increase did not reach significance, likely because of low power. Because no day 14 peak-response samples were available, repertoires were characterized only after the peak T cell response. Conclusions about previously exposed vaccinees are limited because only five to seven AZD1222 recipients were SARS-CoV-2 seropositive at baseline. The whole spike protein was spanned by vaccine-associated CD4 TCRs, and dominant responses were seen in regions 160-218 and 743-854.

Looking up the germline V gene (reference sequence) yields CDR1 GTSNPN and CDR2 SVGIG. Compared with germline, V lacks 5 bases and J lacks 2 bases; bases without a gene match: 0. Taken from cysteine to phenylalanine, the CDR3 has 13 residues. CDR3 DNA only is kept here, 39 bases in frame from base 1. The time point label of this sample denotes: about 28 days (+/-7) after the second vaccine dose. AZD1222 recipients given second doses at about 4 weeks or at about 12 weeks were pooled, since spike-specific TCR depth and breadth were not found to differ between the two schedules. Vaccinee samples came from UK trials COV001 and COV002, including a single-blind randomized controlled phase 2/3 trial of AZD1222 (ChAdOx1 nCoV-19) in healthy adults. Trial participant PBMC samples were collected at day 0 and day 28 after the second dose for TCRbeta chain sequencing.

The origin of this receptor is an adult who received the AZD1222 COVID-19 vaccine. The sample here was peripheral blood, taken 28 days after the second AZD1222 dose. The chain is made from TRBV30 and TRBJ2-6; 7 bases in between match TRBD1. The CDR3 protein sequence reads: CAWGTAGANVLTF. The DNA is TGTGCCTGGGGGACAGCTGGGGCCAACGTCCTGACTTTC. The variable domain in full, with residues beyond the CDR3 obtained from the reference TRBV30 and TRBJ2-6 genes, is SQTIHQWPATLVQPVGSPLSLECTVEGTSNPNLYWYRQAAGRGLQLLFYSVGIGQISSEVPQNLSASRPQDRQFILSSKKLLLSDSGFYLCAWGTAGANVLTFGAGSRLTVL.